The rows below give T cell receptor beta chains drawn from one sample of a study of CD8+CD57+ T cells in acquired aplastic anemia. MiXCR, run by TCRdb on the reads, gives a single entry per CDR3 protein. The sample includes around 200,000 distinct CDR3 sequences, 63% of them seen just once. The sequenced sample consisted of sorted CD4+, CD8+, or CD8+CD57+ T cells (not recorded which) from PBMCs. The receptor source for this set is a human donor with aplastic anemia. CDR3s include the opening cysteine and the closing phenylalanine or tryptophan. The D gene is left open where the match is weak. For some rows the clone size is stated as once, few or many, or as a class when expanded; others skip it.

CDR3	DNA	V	J	length	size	D
CASSEREGHQPQHF	TGTGCCAGCAGTGAAAGGGAGGGTCATCAGCCCCAGCATTTT	TRBV2	TRBJ1-5	14	NA	NA
CASSSWDSYEQYF	TGTGCCAGCAGCTCCTGGGACAGCTACGAGCAGTACTTC	TRBV7-6	TRBJ2-7	13	NA	TRBD1
CASSYGTGYSYEQYF	TGCGCCAGCAGTTACGGGACAGGGTACTCCTACGAGCAGTACTTC	TRBV10-1	TRBJ2-7	15	NA	TRBD1
CASSPGGGRILPYEQYF	TGCGCCAGCAGCCCGGGAGGGGGCAGAATACTCCCCTACGAGCAGTACTTC	TRBV5-1	TRBJ2-7	17	once	NA
CASSVYLQLNTGELFF	TGTGCCAGTAGTGTCTATTTACAGCTTAACACCGGGGAGCTGTTTTTT	TRBV19	TRBJ2-2	16	many	NA
CSVGGGGLRNEQFF	TGCAGCGTTGGTGGCGGGGGGCTTAGGAATGAGCAGTTCTTC	TRBV29-1	TRBJ2-1	14	few	TRBD2
CSASRTGGSYEQYF	TGCAGTGCTAGCCGCACAGGGGGATCGTACGAGCAGTACTTC	TRBV20-1	TRBJ2-7	14	NA	TRBD1
CASSSGAWRIYEQYF	TGTGCCAGCAGCTCCGGAGCGTGGAGGATCTACGAGCAGTACTTC	TRBV7-9	TRBJ2-7	15	few	NA
CSAGGLASTDTQYF	TGCAGTGCTGGGGGCCTAGCTAGCACAGATACGCAGTATTTT	TRBV20-1	TRBJ2-3	14	few	NA
CASSPNSGVTIYF	TGTGCCAGCAGCCCCAACAGCGGCGTCACCATATATTTT	TRBV7-2	TRBJ1-3	13	NA	NA
CAIRGPSGSTQYF	TGTGCCATCAGAGGACCTAGCGGGAGTACGCAGTATTTT	TRBV10-3	TRBJ2-3	13	NA	TRBD2
CASTDGLADYNEQFF	TGTGCCAGCACCGACGGGCTAGCGGACTACAATGAGCAGTTCTTC	TRBV9	TRBJ2-1	15	few	TRBD2
CSARDRVKAYEQYF	TGCAGTGCTCGAGACAGGGTCAAGGCCTACGAGCAGTACTTC	TRBV20-1	TRBJ2-7	14	NA	TRBD1
CASSPAAGGIETQYF	TGTGCCAGCAGCCCCGCGGCGGGGGGCATAGAGACCCAGTACTTC	TRBV7-2	TRBJ2-5	15	NA	TRBD2
CAISESGRQGNVLTF	TGTGCCATCAGTGAGTCGGGTCGCCAGGGGAACGTCCTGACTTTC	TRBV10-3	TRBJ2-6	15	NA	NA
CATWSGWGAFF	TGTGCCACCTGGTCGGGGTGGGGCGCTTTCTTT	TRBV6-1	TRBJ1-1	11	many	NA
CATSDSDPGVRELFF	TGTGCCACCAGTGACTCCGACCCGGGAGTGAGGGAGCTGTTTTTT	TRBV24-1	TRBJ2-2	15	NA	NA
CASSQDPEETQYF	TGCGCCAGCAGCCAAGATCCAGAAGAGACCCAGTACTTC	TRBV4-1	TRBJ2-5	13	NA	NA
CSASAGDKSQHF	TGCAGTGCTAGTGCGGGGGATAAGTCCCAGCATTTT	TRBV20-1	TRBJ1-5	12	NA	NA
CAISESSYLMNTEAFF	TGTGCCATCAGTGAGTCAAGCTATTTAATGAACACTGAAGCTTTCTTT	TRBV10-3	TRBJ1-1	16	many	NA
CASSLATYADTQYF	TGTGCCAGCAGCTTAGCTACCTACGCAGATACGCAGTATTTT	TRBV7-6	TRBJ2-3	14	NA	NA
CASSVALRISANEQFF	TGTGCCAGCAGCGTAGCTTTGCGAATTTCGGCCAATGAGCAGTTCTTC	TRBV9	TRBJ2-1	16	NA	NA
CASSDGAVSSNQPQHF	TGTGCCAGCAGTGATGGGGCCGTTAGTAGCAATCAGCCCCAACATTTT	TRBV25-1	TRBJ1-5	16	NA	NA
CASSVEPGGLNTEAFF	TGTGCCAGCAGCGTAGAGCCAGGGGGCCTGAACACTGAAGCTTTCTTT	TRBV9	TRBJ1-1	16	NA	TRBD1
CASSGLAGGPDTQYF	TGTGCCAGCAGCGGACTAGCGGGGGGGCCAGATACGCAGTATTTT	TRBV6-1	TRBJ2-3	15	many	TRBD2
CASSLMVGGPHEQYF	TGTGCCAGCAGCTTAATGGTGGGGGGGCCCCACGAGCAGTACTTC	TRBV7-8	TRBJ2-7	15	NA	NA
CASSLQGAWGGYTF	TGTGCCAGCAGTTTACAGGGGGCGTGGGGTGGCTACACCTTC	TRBV27	TRBJ1-2	14	NA	TRBD1
CASSLRGGPYNEQFF	TGTGCCAGCAGCCTTAGGGGGGGGCCCTACAATGAGCAGTTCTTC	TRBV11-3	TRBJ2-1	15	many	NA
CAISESLGKGRGGETQYF	TGTGCCATCAGTGAGTCGTTAGGAAAGGGCAGGGGAGGAGAGACCCAGTACTTC	TRBV10-3	TRBJ2-5	18	NA	NA
CSVEGDSNEQFF	TGCAGCGTTGAAGGGGACTCCAATGAGCAGTTCTTC	TRBV29-1	TRBJ2-1	12	NA	NA
CASSLEQGAANGYTF	TGCGCCAGCAGCTTGGAACAGGGGGCCGCAAATGGCTACACCTTC	TRBV5-1	TRBJ1-2	15	NA	TRBD1
CASSVSQLAMGNEQFF	TGTGCCAGCAGTGTGAGTCAACTAGCAATGGGCAATGAGCAGTTCTTC	TRBV6-1	TRBJ2-1	16	NA	NA
CASSYGRVTEAFF	TGTGCCAGCAGTTACGGCAGGGTAACTGAAGCTTTCTTT	TRBV6-9	TRBJ1-1	13	NA	NA
CSAGRLAGRDNSPLHF	TGCAGTGCTGGGCGGTTGGCGGGGCGAGATAATTCACCCCTCCACTTT	TRBV20-1	TRBJ1-6	16	NA	NA
CASIGPGGGADTQYF	TGTGCCAGCATCGGCCCTGGAGGAGGGGCAGATACGCAGTATTTT	TRBV2	TRBJ2-3	15	NA	NA
CASSQVGNFYGYTF	TGCGCCAGCAGCCAAGTCGGGAACTTCTATGGCTACACCTTC	TRBV4-1	TRBJ1-2	14	many	NA
CASSLEYRGLGYTF	TGTGCCAGCAGCTTAGAATACAGGGGGCTTGGCTACACCTTC	TRBV11-2	TRBJ1-2	14	many	TRBD1
CASSSRTSLQETQYF	TGTGCCAGCAGCTCCCGGACTAGCCTGCAAGAGACCCAGTACTTC	TRBV7-2	TRBJ2-5	15	NA	TRBD2
CASSFFLTDTQYF	TGTGCCAGCAGCTTTTTTCTGACAGATACGCAGTATTTT	TRBV7-9	TRBJ2-3	13	NA	NA
CASSDTGTGRDTQYF	TGTGCCAGTAGTGACACCGGGACAGGGAGGGATACGCAGTATTTT	TRBV19	TRBJ2-3	15	NA	TRBD1
CASSLDGPEAFF	TGTGCCAGCAGCTTAGACGGACCTGAAGCTTTCTTT	TRBV7-9	TRBJ1-1	12	many	NA
CASSARVNEQFF	TGTGCCAGCAGCGCCAGGGTCAATGAGCAGTTCTTC	TRBV9	TRBJ2-1	12	NA	NA
CAISGDVSSYNEQFF	TGTGCCATCAGTGGGGACGTTAGCTCCTACAATGAGCAGTTCTTC	TRBV10-3	TRBJ2-1	15	few	NA
CASSSRPGTDTQYF	TGCGCCAGCAGCTCCAGGCCCGGGACGGATACGCAGTATTTT	TRBV5-1	TRBJ2-3	14	NA	NA
CASSLAGSYNEQFF	TGTGCCAGCAGCTTAGCCGGGAGTTACAATGAGCAGTTCTTC	TRBV7-9	TRBJ2-1	14	NA	NA
CASSPSWGNTETQYF	TGTGCCAGCAGCCCTAGTTGGGGAAACACAGAGACCCAGTACTTC	TRBV7-9	TRBJ2-5	15	once	NA
CATRQGSSPLHFGANVLTF	NA	TRBV10-3	TRBJ2-6	19	NA	NA
CASSVGVAGAGAGNEQFF	TGTGCCAGCAGCGTAGGAGTAGCCGGAGCGGGGGCAGGGAATGAGCAGTTCTTC	TRBV9	TRBJ2-1	18	NA	TRBD2
CSVWTGGKAFF	TGCAGCGTCTGGACAGGGGGCAAAGCTTTCTTT	TRBV29-1	TRBJ1-1	11	few	TRBD1
CASSLVSGKSRYGYTF	TGCGCCAGCAGCTTGGTCTCAGGGAAATCTCGGTATGGCTACACCTTC	TRBV5-1	TRBJ1-2	16	NA	NA
CASSPGTGRADTQYF	TGTGCCAGCAGCCCAGGGACAGGGCGCGCAGATACGCAGTATTTT	TRBV2	TRBJ2-3	15	NA	TRBD1